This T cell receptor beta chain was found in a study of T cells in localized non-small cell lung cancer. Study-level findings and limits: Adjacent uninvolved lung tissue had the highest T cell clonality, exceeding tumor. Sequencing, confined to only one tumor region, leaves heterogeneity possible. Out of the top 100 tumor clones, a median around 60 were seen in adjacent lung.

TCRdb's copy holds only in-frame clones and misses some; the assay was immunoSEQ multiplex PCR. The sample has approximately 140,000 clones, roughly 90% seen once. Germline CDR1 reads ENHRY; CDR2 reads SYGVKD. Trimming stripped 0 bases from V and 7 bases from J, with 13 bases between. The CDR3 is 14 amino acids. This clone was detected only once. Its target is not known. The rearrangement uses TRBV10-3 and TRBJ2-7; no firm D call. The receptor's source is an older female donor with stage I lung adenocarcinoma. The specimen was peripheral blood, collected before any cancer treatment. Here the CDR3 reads CAISESPQAREQYF. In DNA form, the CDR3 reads TGTGCCATCAGTGAGTCCCCTCAGGCGAGGGAGCAGTACTTC.